Listed here are 2 T cell receptor beta chains from one sample, sequenced in a study of blood T cell repertoires in COVID-19. Profiling relied on immunoSEQ multiplex PCR, and the TCRdb table lists in-frame clones only, not all of them. The sample has some 200,000 clones, 83% seen once; the top ten hold about 4.8%. Material for sequencing was PBMCs or T cells enriched from blood (not recorded which). The source is a woman in her fifties or sixties who had been exposed to COVID-19.

This sequence joins TRBV3-1 (or the pseudogene TRBV3-2) and TRBJ2-3; D is uncertain. The CDR3 loop spans 14 amino acids. The V end lost 0 bases, the J end lost 1 base, and 5 bases lay between the germline ends. Germline V lookup: CDR1 LGHDT, CDR2 YNNKEL (reference sequence). The CDR3 sequence is CASSQDTGTDTQYF. The CDR3 DNA is TGTGCCAGCAGCCAAGATACTGGCACAGATACGCAGTATTTT.

The J gene is TRBJ2-5, the V gene TRBV30, with 9 nucleotides matching TRBD2. V trimming: 8 bases; J trimming: 3 bases; junction bases outside the gene matches: 10. The V gene's germline CDR1 is GTSNPN and CDR2 SVGIG (reference sequence). This CDR3 is 14 amino acids long. The CDR3 DNA reads TGTGCCGCGGCCAGCGGGGGGCAAAAAGAGACCCAGTACTTC. This gives the protein CAAASGGQKETQYF.